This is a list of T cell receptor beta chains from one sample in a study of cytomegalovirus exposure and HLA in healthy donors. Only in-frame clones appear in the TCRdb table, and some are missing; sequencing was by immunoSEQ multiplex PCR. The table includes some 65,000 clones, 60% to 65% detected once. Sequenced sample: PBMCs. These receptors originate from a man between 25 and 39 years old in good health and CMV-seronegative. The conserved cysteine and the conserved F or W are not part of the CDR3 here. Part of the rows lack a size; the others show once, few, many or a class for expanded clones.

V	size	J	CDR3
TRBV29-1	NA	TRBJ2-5	SVEGTVETQY
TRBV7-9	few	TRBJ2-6	ASSPGVSGANVLT
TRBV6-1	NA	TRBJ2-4	ASSENSWERGNIQY
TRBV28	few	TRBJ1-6	ASSSVGTGDPSLH
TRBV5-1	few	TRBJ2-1	ASSLGGNNPYNEQF
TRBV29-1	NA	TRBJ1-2	SGGRGYGYT
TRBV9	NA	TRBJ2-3	ASSVEGQGTDTQY
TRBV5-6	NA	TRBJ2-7	AGFKEGPYYEQY
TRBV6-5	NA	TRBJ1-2	ASSQGHYGYT
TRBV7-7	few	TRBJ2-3	ASSLGQSTDTQY
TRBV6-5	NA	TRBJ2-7	ASRAGQGIYEQY
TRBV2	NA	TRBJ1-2	ASSEAYGYT
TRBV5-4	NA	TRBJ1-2	ASSLGQEDGYT
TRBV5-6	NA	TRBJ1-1	ASSPLTGTEAF
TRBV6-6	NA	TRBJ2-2	ASSYTTGELF
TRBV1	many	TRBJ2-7	TSSQSPAEQY
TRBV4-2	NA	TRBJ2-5	ASSQSLGTGQETQY
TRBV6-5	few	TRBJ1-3	ASSPSFVSGNTIY
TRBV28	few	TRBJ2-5	ASTTTVDREIQETQY
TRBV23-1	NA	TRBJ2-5	ASSQQGGETQY
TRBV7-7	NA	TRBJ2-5	ASSLVEGAETQY
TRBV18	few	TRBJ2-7	ASSPPTGGYEQY
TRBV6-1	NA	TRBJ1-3	ASSEATGRNTIY
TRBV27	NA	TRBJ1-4	ASTPNRATNEKLF
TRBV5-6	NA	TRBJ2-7	ASSLVQVNYEQY
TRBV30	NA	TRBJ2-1	AWGRETNNEQF
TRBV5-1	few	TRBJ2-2	ASSLEGLAGEGNTGELF
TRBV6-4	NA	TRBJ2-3	ASSDSRGGTDTQY
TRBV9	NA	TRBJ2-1	ASSDRDFPNEQF